This T cell receptor (beta chain) emerged from a study of blood T cell repertoires in COVID-19. Study overall: Researchers got acute and convalescent COVID-19 samples from the United States, Italy and Spain.

How the authors handled the data: Amplified reference gene primers provided the basis for estimating nucleated cell counts. The table came from immunoSEQ multiplex PCR; TCRdb's copy has only in-frame clones and leaves some out. The V and J calls and clone size were taken over from that table, and D and trimming were inferred from the DNA. The sample has 250,000 or so clones; about 82% are singletons. The CDR3 is 14 residues long. Germline V gene sequence: CDR1 MNHEY, CDR2 SVGAGI. The J segment lost 3 bases and the V segment lost 5 bases, leaving 7 bases of the junction unmatched. The chain carries TRBV6-5 and TRBJ2-7; 7 nucleotides agree with TRBD1. Material: peripheral blood. The sequence came from a woman aged 60 to 75 with active or convalescent COVID-19. The CDR3, as DNA: TGTGCCAGCAGTAGACGCCGGGACAGCTACGAGCAGTACGTC. Its protein product is CASSRRRDSYEQYV.